Shown below are 17 T cell receptor beta chains from a single sample sequenced in a study of T cell responses to AZD1222 COVID-19 vaccine. The method was immunoSEQ multiplex PCR; TCRdb's version includes in-frame clones alone and lacks a portion of them. The table lists about 160,000 clones, about 95% of them singletons, with over 1% in the top ten. Sequences were derived from peripheral blood, sampled on day 0 of AZD1222 vaccination. These receptors all come from an adult in good health.

The rearrangement links TRBV5-4 to TRBJ1-1, with 10 bases fitting TRBD1. Germline values: CDR1 SGHNT, CDR2 YYREEE (reference sequence). J was trimmed by 6 bases and V by 3 bases; bases with no gene match: 2. The CDR3 sequence is 13 residues long. DNA of the CDR3: TGTGCCAGCAGCTACGGACAGGGGGCTGAAGCTTTCTTT. Its protein product is CASSYGQGAEAFF. The full variable domain, in which reference TRBV5-4 and TRBJ1-1 provide the parts outside the CDR3, is ETGVTQSPTHLIKTRGQQVTLRCSSQSGHNTVSWYQQALGQGPQFIFQYYREEENGRGNFPPRFSGLQFPNYSSELNVNALELDDSALYLCASSYGQGAEAFFGQGTRLTVV.

V and J are TRBV19 and TRBJ2-1, with 8 nucleotides matching TRBD2. Germline V gene data show CDR1 as LNHDA and CDR2 as SQIVND (reference sequence). With 6 bases clipped from V and 5 bases from J, the junction kept 6 bases outside the gene matches. The CDR3 extends over 14 amino acids. The DNA for the CDR3 is TGTGCCAGTAGAAGGACTAGCTCAAACAATGAGCAGTTCTTC. Amino acids: CASRRTSSNNEQFF.

The chain joins TRBV28 to TRBJ2-1; 8 bases match TRBD2. The CDR3 spans 14 residues. V gave up 2 bases and J gave up 6 bases; unmatched junction bases: 3. CDR1 is MDHEN and CDR2 is SYDVKM in the germline V gene. Here the CDR3 reads CASSLMRGVNEQFF. CDR3 coding DNA: TGTGCCAGCAGTTTAATGCGGGGGGTCAATGAGCAGTTCTTC.

This chain uses TRBV12-3 or TRBV12-4 with TRBJ1-2; 7 bases agree with TRBD1. The V segment lost 6 bases and the J segment 3 bases; nucleotides outside the gene matches: 4. The CDR3 has 13 residues. CDR3 sequence reads: CASRRQGHYGYTF. In DNA form, the CDR3 reads TGTGCCAGCAGACGACAGGGTCACTATGGCTACACCTTC.

This clone was counted only a few times. The chain combines TRBV5-1 with TRBJ1-2; the match to TRBD1 covers 9 bases. CDR1 is SGHRS, CDR2 YFSETQ, per germline. The V gene end was trimmed by 4 bases and the J gene end by 5 bases; junction bases not matched to a gene: 6. This CDR3 comprises 14 residues. CDR3 region: CASSIGQGLYGYTF. In DNA form, the CDR3 reads TGCGCCAGCAGCATCGGACAGGGGTTATATGGCTACACCTTC.

CDR3 amino acids: CSASPGEGYTF. Here the CDR3 DNA reads TGCAGTGCTAGTCCAGGGGAAGGCTACACCTTC. This sequence joins TRBV20-1 and TRBJ1-2; D is possibly TRBD1 (6 bases). CDR3 length equals 11 residues. Germline lookup yields CDR1 DFQATT and CDR2 SNEGSKA (reference sequence). The germline V and J ends were trimmed by 3 bases and 8 bases, with 10 bases remaining between them.

The V gene is TRBV19, the J gene TRBJ1-1; no clear D. CDR1 is LNHDA, CDR2 SQIVND, per germline (reference sequence). V lost 0 bases and J 1 base, leaving 3 bases between the germline ends. The CDR3 has 13 amino acids. The DNA of the CDR3 is TGTGCCAGTAGTATAGACAGGAACACTGAAGCTTTCTTT. Translating it yields CASSIDRNTEAFF.

J is TRBJ1-2 and V is TRBV4-1, with 10 bases identical to TRBD1. J lost 2 bases, V lost 4 bases, and 7 bases had no gene match. This CDR3 is 16 amino acids long. Per germline, CDR1 MGHRA and CDR2 YSYEKL. The CDR3 is CASSPFGDRGNYGYTF. The CDR3 coding sequence is TGCGCCAGCAGCCCCTTTGGGGACAGGGGAAACTATGGCTACACCTTC.

This chain connects TRBV5-4 to TRBJ2-1; 7 bases line up with TRBD2. With 2 bases clipped from V and 3 bases from J, the junction kept 14 bases outside the gene matches. CDR3 length equals 18 residues. Germline V gene lookup returns CDR1 SGHNT and CDR2 YYREEE (reference sequence). This CDR3 reads CASSFPTPGGLIYNEQFF. The CDR3 region has the DNA TGTGCCAGCAGCTTTCCTACACCGGGGGGACTTATCTACAATGAGCAGTTCTTC.

V gene TRBV2 combines with J gene TRBJ1-1; 7 bases map to TRBD1. The CDR3 covers 12 residues. V shed 3 bases, J shed 7 bases, and the junction held 2 bases outside the gene matches. Germline V lookup: CDR1 SNHLY, CDR2 FYNNEI. The CDR3 is CASSENRGEAFF. CDR3 in DNA: TGTGCCAGCAGTGAGAACAGGGGTGAAGCTTTCTTT.

The CDR3 coding sequence is TGTGCCAGCAGCCAAGTTATCGGGGAGCTGTTTTTT. It is translated as CASSQVIGELFF. J is TRBJ2-2 and V is TRBV4-2; no firm D call. CDR1 is LGHNA, CDR2 YNFKEQ, per germline. With 1 base removed from V and 7 bases from J, the gap between germline ends came to 4 bases. This CDR3 region has 12 residues.

The gene calls are TRBV29-1 and TRBJ1-2; D unresolved. CDR3 size: 11 residues. Trimming took 6 bases from V and 4 from J, leaving 9 bases between them. Germline V CDR1 and CDR2: SQVTM, ANQGSEA. CDR3 DNA: TGCAGCGTCCCTCTGACCTATGGCTACACCTTC. This gives the protein CSVPLTYGYTF.

This chain links TRBV28 with TRBJ2-7, with unresolved D. Germline assignment: CDR1 MDHEN and CDR2 SYDVKM. V was clipped by 7 bases and J by 6 bases, with 19 bases between them. The CDR3 length is 14 residues. The CDR3 DNA reads TGTGCCAGCACCACTTCCGTTACGGGCGGCGAGCAGTACGTC. Translating it yields CASTTSVTGGEQYV.

J is TRBJ2-1 and V is TRBV4-1, with 8 bases aligning to TRBD2. The CDR3 totals 14 residues. With V trimmed by 3 bases and J by 10 bases, 8 bases remained unmatched. The germline gives CDR1 MGHRA, CDR2 YSYEKL. The CDR3 region is CASSQFGGGPEQFF. The CDR3 DNA reads as TGCGCCAGCAGCCAGTTCGGGGGGGGCCCCGAGCAGTTCTTC.

This sequence joins TRBV19 and TRBJ1-2; D unclear. This CDR3 is 15 amino acids long. Per the germline V gene, CDR1 is LNHDA and CDR2 is SQIVND (reference sequence). V was clipped by 6 bases and J by 0 bases, with 14 bases between them. The CDR3 is CASSTEYPANYGYTF. CDR3 coding DNA: TGTGCCAGTAGCACGGAATACCCGGCTAACTATGGCTACACCTTC.

The chain links TRBV19 to TRBJ1-1, with 11 nucleotides matching TRBD1. V gave up 1 base and J gave up 4 bases; unmatched junction bases: 2. Per germline, CDR1 LNHDA and CDR2 SQIVND (reference sequence). There are 15 residues in the CDR3. CDR3 loop: CASSIGDRGITEAFF. The CDR3 DNA follows: TGTGCCAGTAGTATAGGGGACAGGGGGATCACTGAAGCTTTCTTT.

This CDR3 reads CASSIDRDQPQHF. In DNA, the CDR3 is TGTGCCAGCAGCATTGACAGGGATCAGCCCCAGCATTTT. The V call is TRBV5-4, the J call TRBJ1-5; TRBD1 aligns across 7 bases. The CDR3 has 13 amino acids. Looked up from germline, CDR1 is SGHNT and CDR2 is YYREEE (reference sequence). J lost 5 bases, V lost 4 bases, and 3 bases had no gene match.